This T cell receptor (beta chain) is drawn from a study of T cell responses to AZD1222 COVID-19 vaccine. Study results and limitations: Clonal diversity may have been underestimated, and the donors were mostly white British, with more females than males. Just a handful of AZD1222 recipients were seropositive at baseline. There were vaccine-associated CD4 TCRs across spike, dominant at 160-218 and 743-854. No repertoire was sampled before or during the peak T cell response, only after it.

As to this clone: The antigen remains undetermined.

The germline gives CDR1 MNHEY, CDR2 SVGEGT. The ends lost 5 bases at V and 2 bases at J; junction bases unmatched: 7. CDR3 length: 15 residues. Sequenced by immunoSEQ multiplex PCR; TCRdb stores in-frame clones only, minus some. The table has some 160,000 clones, roughly 90% seen once. The rearrangement links TRBV6-2 or TRBV6-3 to TRBJ2-7, with TRBD2 matching 9 bases. This receptor was obtained from an adult in good health. Sequenced here: peripheral blood, sampled on day 0 of AZD1222 vaccination. CDR3 sequence (DNA): TGTGCCAGCAGTACCCTAGCGGGATCGACCTACGAGCAGTACTTC. Protein: CASSTLAGSTYEQYF.